The rows below give T cell receptor beta chains drawn from one sample of a study of T cells after yellow fever vaccination. TCRdb fed the 5' RACE reads into MiXCR, producing one record per CDR3 protein. This table holds 60,000 to 85,000 distinct CDR3 sequences, approximately 7% found once. Specimen: CD8+ T cells sorted from PBMCs, collected 45 days after the first yellow fever vaccination. The receptors derive from a man aged 18 to 30 who received the YFV17D yellow fever vaccine. Each CDR3 is given with its conserved first and last residue. Rows may omit the clone size; those that give it use once, few, many or a size class.

cdr3_aa	v_call	j_call	cdr3_length	clone_size
CASSGGPNTGELFF	TRBV12-3/TRBV12-4	TRBJ2-2	14	many
CSARDGSQGYNSPLHF	TRBV20-1	TRBJ1-6	16	many
CASRATSGGPSTDTQYF	TRBV12-3/TRBV12-4	TRBJ2-3	17	many
CASRGRGGADTQYF	TRBV19	TRBJ2-3	14	NA
CASSPLTGGSYEQYF	TRBV27	TRBJ2-7	15	few
CASSYSTGDEKLFF	TRBV6-5	TRBJ1-4	14	many
CASSPLLEAGSTDTQYF	TRBV5-1	TRBJ2-3	17	few
CASSLETGVPKNIQYF	TRBV7-6	TRBJ2-4	16	many
CAWGTPPTNEKLFF	TRBV30	TRBJ1-4	14	many
CASASGVSSTEAFF	TRBV7-8	TRBJ1-1	14	few
CASSDPGQGRYEQYF	TRBV27	TRBJ2-7	15	many
CASSVRPGLAFQETQYF	TRBV25-1	TRBJ2-5	17	few
CSVEVGVYEQYF	TRBV29-1	TRBJ2-7	12	many
CAISPGAGDTHYF	TRBV19	TRBJ2-3	13	NA
CASTRPGTFSGNTIYF	TRBV7-2	TRBJ1-3	16	many
CASSRGGVTGYTF	TRBV6-5	TRBJ1-2	13	NA
CSARDVNTEAFF	TRBV29-1	TRBJ1-1	12	many
CAITPGSVETGGADTQYF	TRBV12-3/TRBV12-4	TRBJ2-3	18	many
CASSQEPWGGVTQYF	TRBV4-1	TRBJ2-5	15	many
CASSPPQAGGHYNEQFF	TRBV7-9	TRBJ2-1	17	NA
CASSQDSRYEQYF	TRBV4-1	TRBJ2-7	13	few
CASSLDRDPEAFF	TRBV12-3/TRBV12-4	TRBJ1-1	13	many
CSVERVGVVETQYF	TRBV29-1	TRBJ2-5	14	many
CASSSVDRWDF	TRBV11-2	TRBJ2-4	11	many
CASSPWGAAQETQYF	TRBV5-1	TRBJ2-5	15	NA
CASSLFQSNQPQHF	TRBV5-6	TRBJ1-5	14	few
CSARPVEGWENEQFF	TRBV20-1	TRBJ2-1	15	many
CATDNSDRSGQQTQYF	TRBV15	TRBJ2-5	16	NA
CASSDSGVNTGELFF	TRBV6-4	TRBJ2-2	15	many
CATSRDRGSETQYF	TRBV15	TRBJ2-5	14	many